This entry features one TCR beta chain sequence. Its antigen is not yet known. No much larger clone is present one base from it, and per-base qualities are unavailable. Libraries were built with PCR. Reads for this sample came from an Illumina iSeq 100. In the source study's methods: Non-productive sequences were removed, and CDR3s that did not start with C, did not end with F or W, or were shorter than 7 amino acids were discarded. CDR3 homology was assessed with Levenshtein distances (stringdist) and unrooted phylogenetic trees (ape) in R version 3.6.1. In-frame beta chains were kept once TCRdb had trimmed the public reads at Q25 with fastp and called clones with MiXCR. Each CDR3 protein appears once, grouped with its most common genes and DNA. The authors' filters were not applied to this entry. The sample yields over 15,000 distinct CDR3 sequences; around 69% were counted once. Roughly 1.1% of the sample rests with the top ten.

The source of the sample is a study of vaccination and CD4 T cells after COVID-19 (dated by TCRdb to between 2021 and 2023). Notes on the research overall: Every convalescent patient had a positive nasal swab PCR test for SARS-CoV-2, with mild disease in 9 or 10 patients and severe disease in one. Six males and four females were included in the convalescent cohort, with two Hispanic individuals, seven Caucasians, two Asians and one multiracial person represented. Each participant got two doses of either the Pfizer-BioNTech BNT162b2 vaccine (n=8) or the Moderna mRNA-1273 vaccine (n=2). Post-COVID blood samples from convalescent patients were collected a median of roughly 100 days after diagnosis, with a range of about 35 to 180 days. Post-vaccine blood samples were taken a median of around 68 days after the second vaccine dose, with a range of roughly 14 to 250 days. In roughly eleven COVID-19 convalescent patients and a few infection-naive healthy vaccine recipients, the spike-specific CD4+ TCR repertoire before mRNA vaccination was compared with the repertoire after mRNA vaccination.

What the work shows at the level of the full study, not this receptor alone: Of the vaccine-specific clones in convalescent patients, 304 of 307, or nearly all, reacted only to SARS-CoV-2 spike and did not cross-react with common cold coronaviruses. In convalescent patients, a median around 84% of post-vaccine SARS-CoV-2-reactive clones were detected only after vaccination, and vaccine-specific priming was suggested by this finding. Relatively few convalescent patients were included in the study, and early timepoints after natural infection were not analyzed. Although the median number of SARS-CoV-2-reactive clonotypes went up from more than 20 after infection to 35 to 40 after vaccination, the increase was not significant.

The convalescent patients' positive SARS-CoV-2 PCR tests were from March to December 2020, which was before the Alpha, Beta and Delta variants emerged in the United States. Ficoll-Paque Plus gradient centrifugation was used to isolate PBMCs from whole blood, and the isolated PBMCs were then either used fresh or cryopreserved at -140C. The sample here was CD4+ T cells from blood, taken after SARS-CoV-2 vaccination. The TCR sequence derives from a human donor who had recovered from COVID-19.

The DNA sequence is as follows: TGTGCCAGCAGTCCTAGCGGGAGAGGGGAGACCCAGTACTTC. This translates into CASSPSGRGETQYF. The rearrangement combines TRBV28 with TRBJ2-5; 10 bases in between match TRBD2. Sequences MDHEN (CDR1) and SYDVKM (CDR2) are obtained from the germline V gene. Inclusive of the bounding cysteine and phenylalanine, the CDR3 is 14 residues long. Only the CDR3 part of the read is kept: 42 bases, read in frame from the first base. Here V drops 5 bases and J drops 5 bases, and the junction holds 5 bases not matched to any gene.